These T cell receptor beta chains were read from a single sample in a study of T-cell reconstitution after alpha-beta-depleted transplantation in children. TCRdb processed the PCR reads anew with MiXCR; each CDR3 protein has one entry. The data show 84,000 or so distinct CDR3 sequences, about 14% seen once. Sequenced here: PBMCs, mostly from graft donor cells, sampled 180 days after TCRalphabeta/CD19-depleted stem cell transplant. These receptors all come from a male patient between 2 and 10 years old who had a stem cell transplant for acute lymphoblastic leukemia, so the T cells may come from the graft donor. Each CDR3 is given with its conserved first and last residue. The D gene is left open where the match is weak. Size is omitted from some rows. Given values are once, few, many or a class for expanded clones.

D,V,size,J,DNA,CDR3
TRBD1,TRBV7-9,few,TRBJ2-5,TGTGCCAGCAGCTTGAGGGACAGCAATAAGACCCAGTACTTC,CASSLRDSNKTQYF
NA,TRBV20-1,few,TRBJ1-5,TGCAGTGCTAGAGCCGATAGCAATCAGCCCCAGCATTTT,CSARADSNQPQHF
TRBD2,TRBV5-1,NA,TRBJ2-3,TGCGCCAGCAGCGTCGAGCGGGGGGCGACAGATACGCAGTATTTT,CASSVERGATDTQYF
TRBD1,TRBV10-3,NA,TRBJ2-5,TGTGCCATCAGCCATGGGACAGACCAAGAGACCCAGTACTTC,CAISHGTDQETQYF
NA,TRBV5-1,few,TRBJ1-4,TGCGCCAGCAGCACGGACCTTATACGCGATGAAAAACTGTTTTTT,CASSTDLIRDEKLFF
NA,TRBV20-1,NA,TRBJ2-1,TGCAGTGCTAGACGAACCCCCGAGGCGGGGGCCACCTACAATGAGCAGTTCTTC,CSARRTPEAGATYNEQFF
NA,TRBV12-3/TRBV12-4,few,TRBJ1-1,TGTGCCAGCAGTTTAGCCCAACCAGGGGTTAGGATGAACACTGAAGCTTTCTTT,CASSLAQPGVRMNTEAFF
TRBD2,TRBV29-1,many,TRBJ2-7,TGCAGCGTGACTAGCGCCAACTACGAGCAGTACTTC,CSVTSANYEQYF
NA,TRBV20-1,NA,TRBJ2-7,TGCAGTGCAAAACCTCCGGGTCCCCCCTACGAGCAGTACTTC,CSAKPPGPPYEQYF
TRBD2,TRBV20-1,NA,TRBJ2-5,TGCAGTGCTAGAGGGGGAGGGCTGAGCGAGACCCAGTACTTC,CSARGGGLSETQYF
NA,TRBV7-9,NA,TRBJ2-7,TGTGCCAGCAGCTTAGCCGGGACCTACGAGCAGTACTTC,CASSLAGTYEQYF
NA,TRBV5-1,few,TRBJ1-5,TGCGCCAGCAGAACCGACCCCTATCAGCCCCAGCATTTT,CASRTDPYQPQHF
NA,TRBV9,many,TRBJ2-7,TGTGCCAGCAGCCCCTGGGACGGATACGAGCAGTACTTC,CASSPWDGYEQYF
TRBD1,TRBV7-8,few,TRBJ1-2,TGTGCCAGCAGCTTTTCCCGGGACAGGTTCTATGGCTACACCTTC,CASSFSRDRFYGYTF
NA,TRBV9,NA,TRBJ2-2,TGTGCCAGCAGCCCGATGGCCCCGTCCGGGGGCGGGGAGCTGTTTTTT,CASSPMAPSGGGELFF
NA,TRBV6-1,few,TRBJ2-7,TGTGCCAGCAGTCGACAGGTGGCCTACGAGCAGTACTTC,CASSRQVAYEQYF
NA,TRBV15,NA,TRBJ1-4,TGTGCCACCAGCAGAGCCCGACCTGAAAAACTGTTTTTT,CATSRARPEKLFF
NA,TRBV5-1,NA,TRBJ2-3,TGCGCCAGCAGCGCCGGGGGAGCACGCACAGATACGCAGTATTTT,CASSAGGARTDTQYF
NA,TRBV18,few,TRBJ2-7,TGTGCCAGCTCACCACGTCCAAGCTCCGAGCAGTACTTC,CASSPRPSSEQYF
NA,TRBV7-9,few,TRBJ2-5,TGTGCCAGCAGCTCCGGACAGTCCCAAGAGACCCAGTACTTC,CASSSGQSQETQYF
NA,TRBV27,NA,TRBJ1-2,TGTGCCAGCAGTTTATCTTTGACCTATGGCTACACCTTC,CASSLSLTYGYTF
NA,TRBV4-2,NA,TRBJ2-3,TGTGCCAGCAGCCCAACAGGTCCCTCCACAGATACGCAGTATTTT,CASSPTGPSTDTQYF
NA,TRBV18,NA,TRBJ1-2,TGTGCCAGCTCACCTGGTGGCGACTATGGCTACACCTTC,CASSPGGDYGYTF
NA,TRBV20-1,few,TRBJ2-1,TGCAGTGCTAGTGGTTGGGGCGCCCCAAATGAGCAGTTCTTC,CSASGWGAPNEQFF
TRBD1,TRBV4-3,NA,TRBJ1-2,TGCGCCAGCAGCCAAGGACAGGGGCTAAACTATGGCTACACCTTC,CASSQGQGLNYGYTF
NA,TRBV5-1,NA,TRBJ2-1,TGCGCCAGCAGCTTTGGGTGGGACGTTGTTTTCGGTGAGCAGTTCTTC,CASSFGWDVVFGEQFF
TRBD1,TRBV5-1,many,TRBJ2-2,TGCGCCAGCAGCTTGGCCGGGACAGGCACCGGGGAGCTGTTTTTT,CASSLAGTGTGELFF
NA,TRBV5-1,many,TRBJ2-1,TGCGCCAGCAGCTTGGCCCCGGCAGACGCAAGTCTTTACAATGAGCAGTTCTTC,CASSLAPADASLYNEQFF
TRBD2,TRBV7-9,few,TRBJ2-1,TGTGCCAGCAGCCCCAGTTCGCTAGCGGAGTACGGTGAGCAGTTCTTC,CASSPSSLAEYGEQFF
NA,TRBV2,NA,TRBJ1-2,TGTGCCAGCAGTGATAGTCTGGACTATGGCTACCCCTTC,CASSDSLDYGYPF
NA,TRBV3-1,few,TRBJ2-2,TGTGCCAGCAGCCAGGACCTATCTGGGCGAACCGGGGAGCTGTTTTTT,CASSQDLSGRTGELFF
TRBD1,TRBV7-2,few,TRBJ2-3,TGTGCCAGCAGCTTAGGACAGGGGCGAGAAGATACGCAGTATTTT,CASSLGQGREDTQYF
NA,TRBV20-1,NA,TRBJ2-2,TGCAGTGCTAGAGACAGAAACACCGGGGAGCTGTTTTTT,CSARDRNTGELFF
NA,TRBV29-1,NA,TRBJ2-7,TGCAGCGTTGTGGGGACGGCTGGGACGGCATACGAGCAGTACTTC,CSVVGTAGTAYEQYF
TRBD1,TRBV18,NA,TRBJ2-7,TGTGCCAGCTCTCCCTCCGGGACAGGGTTTTCCTACGAGCAGTACTTC,CASSPSGTGFSYEQYF
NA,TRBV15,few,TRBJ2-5,TGTGCCACCAGCAGAGATACCCAGAGACAAGAGACCCAGTACTTC,CATSRDTQRQETQYF
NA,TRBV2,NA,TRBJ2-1,TGTGCCAGCAGCAAGGGGGGGAGTGAGCAGTTCTTC,CASSKGGSEQFF
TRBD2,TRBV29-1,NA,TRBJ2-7,TGCAGCGTCGGGGACTACTACGAGCAGTACTTC,CSVGDYYEQYF
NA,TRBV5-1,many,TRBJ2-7,TGCGCCAGCAGCTTGGGACAGTTCTCCGAGCAGTACTTC,CASSLGQFSEQYF
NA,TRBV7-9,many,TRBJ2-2,TGTGCCAGCAGCGACGGACTGAGCACCGGGGAGCTGTTTTTT,CASSDGLSTGELFF
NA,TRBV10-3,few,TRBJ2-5,TGTGCCATCAGTGAGTGGCTCATGAGTAAGACCCAGTACTTC,CAISEWLMSKTQYF
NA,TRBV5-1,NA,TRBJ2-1,TGCGCCAGCAGCTTAAGAATGCCGGGACTCTTGAATGAGCAGTTCTTC,CASSLRMPGLLNEQFF
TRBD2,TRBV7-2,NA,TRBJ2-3,TGTGCCAGCAGCTCTTTCCCGGGGGGGCCAGCAGATACGCAGTATTTT,CASSSFPGGPADTQYF
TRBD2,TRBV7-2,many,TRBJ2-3,TGTGCCAGCAGCTTAGAGGGACTAGCGGGGGGCCAGTATTTT,CASSLEGLAGGQYF
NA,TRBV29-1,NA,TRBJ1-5,TGCAGCGTGGCGGACAGCCATAGCAATCAGCCCCAGCATTTT,CSVADSHSNQPQHF
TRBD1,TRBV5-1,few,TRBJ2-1,TGCGCCAGCAGCTTTCGGGACAGGGCGCTCTACAATGAGCAGTTCTTC,CASSFRDRALYNEQFF
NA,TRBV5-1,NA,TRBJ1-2,TGCGCCAGCAGCTTGGCCGCACGATCCCCTAACTATGGCTACACCTTC,CASSLAARSPNYGYTF
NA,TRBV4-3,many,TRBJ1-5,TGCGCCAGCAGCCTGGAGGCGGGTAGCAATCAGCCCCAGCATTTT,CASSLEAGSNQPQHF
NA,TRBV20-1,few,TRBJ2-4,TGCAGTGCTAGAGATGGGTGGGAGGACAAAAACATTCAGTACTTC,CSARDGWEDKNIQYF
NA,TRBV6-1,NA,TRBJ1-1,TGTGCCAGCAGTGGCCAGGGGAAAGCTTTCTTT,CASSGQGKAFF
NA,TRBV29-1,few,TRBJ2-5,TGCAGCGTTGGTTTCCTGGCAGGACAAGAGACCCAGTACTTC,CSVGFLAGQETQYF
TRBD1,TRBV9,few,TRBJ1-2,TGTGCCAGCAGCGTGGACAGGGGGAACTATGGCTACACCTTC,CASSVDRGNYGYTF
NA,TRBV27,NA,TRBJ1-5,TGTGCCAGCAGTTTTGGACGAACTGAGCCCCAGCATTTT,CASSFGRTEPQHF
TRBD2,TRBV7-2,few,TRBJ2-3,TGTGCCAGCAGCTCGCCGGGACTAGGGCCCGCCTTT,CASSSPGLGPAF
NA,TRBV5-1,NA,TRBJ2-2,TGCGCCAGCAGCTTACTCCGGCAGGAATCGACCGGGGAGCTGTTTTTT,CASSLLRQESTGELFF
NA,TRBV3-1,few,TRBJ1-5,TGTGCCAGCAGCCACCGGGGTAGTCAGCCCCAGCATTTT,CASSHRGSQPQHF